The subject of this entry is one T cell receptor (beta chain). Measured with immunoSEQ multiplex PCR; TCRdb has only the in-frame clones, and not every one. The table has around 78,000 clones, 86% seen once; the top ten hold about 30%. Trimming left V 6 bases short and J 6 bases short, with 10 bases between. The CDR3 has 12 residues. Germline-derived CDR1 and CDR2 are SGHAT and FQNNGV. The sample originates from a study of blood T cell repertoires in COVID-19. The overall study: The study drew acute and convalescent COVID-19 samples from the United States, Italy and Spain. From T cells, B-cell-depleted T cells, or PBMCs came the material, which was cDNA or gDNA.

The gene calls are TRBV11-2 and TRBJ2-3; no clear D. Sequenced: peripheral blood. This TCR came from a man aged 50-59 years with active or convalescent COVID-19. CDR3 coding DNA: TGTGCCAGCAGTCCTAGTTATGATACGCAGTATTTT. Protein: CASSPSYDTQYF.